Sequencing of this T cell receptor (beta chain) was carried out in a study of low-dose radiotherapy and immunotherapy resistance in tumors. Study overall: A total of 6.5 Gy was given to Cohort 1 as 0.5 Gy per fraction every 2 weeks. Intravenous administration to patients comprised nivolumab at 240 mg every two weeks and ipilimumab at 1 mg/kg every six weeks.

TRAV- and TRBV-specific primers were used for first-strand cDNA, which covered alpha and beta chains. With a constant-region primer and a V-primer adapter, TCRs were subjected to approximately 21 PCR cycles of amplification. It was by in vitro transcription that isolated mRNA was amplified. Via MiXCR, TCRdb re-called the reads, giving one row per CDR3 protein. Of approximately 80,000 distinct CDR3 sequences detected, less than 20% appear once; the ten largest clones hold approximately 1.5%. Time point described: after trial treatment. Sample treatment: LDRT plus nivolumab, ipilimumab, low-dose cyclophosphamide and aspirin (RACIN trial). Along with nivolumab and ipilimumab, donors received aspirin, low-dose cyclophosphamide and low-dose radiotherapy. Trimming cost V 4 bases and J 0 bases, with 9 bases left between them. The length of the CDR3 is 15 residues. Germline loops: CDR1 SGHTA, CDR2 FQGNSA. This clonotype occurred once.

The sequence was collected from a male donor with prostate cancer. The chain couples TRBV7-2 to TRBJ2-2; tentatively, D is TRBD2 (5 bases). The sequencing used PBMCs, collected after low-dose radiotherapy plus immunotherapy. The CDR3 here is CASSSGLSNTGELFF. The CDR3 coding sequence is TGTGCCAGCAGCTCAGGACTTTCGAACACCGGGGAGCTGTTTTTT. Full variable domain (outside the CDR3, taken from reference TRBV7-2 and TRBJ2-2): GAGVSQSPSNKVTEKGKDVELRCDPISGHTALYWYRQSLGQGLEFLIYFQGNSAPDKSGLPSDRFSAERTGGSVSTLTIQRTQQEDSAVYLCASSSGLSNTGELFFGEGSRLTVL.